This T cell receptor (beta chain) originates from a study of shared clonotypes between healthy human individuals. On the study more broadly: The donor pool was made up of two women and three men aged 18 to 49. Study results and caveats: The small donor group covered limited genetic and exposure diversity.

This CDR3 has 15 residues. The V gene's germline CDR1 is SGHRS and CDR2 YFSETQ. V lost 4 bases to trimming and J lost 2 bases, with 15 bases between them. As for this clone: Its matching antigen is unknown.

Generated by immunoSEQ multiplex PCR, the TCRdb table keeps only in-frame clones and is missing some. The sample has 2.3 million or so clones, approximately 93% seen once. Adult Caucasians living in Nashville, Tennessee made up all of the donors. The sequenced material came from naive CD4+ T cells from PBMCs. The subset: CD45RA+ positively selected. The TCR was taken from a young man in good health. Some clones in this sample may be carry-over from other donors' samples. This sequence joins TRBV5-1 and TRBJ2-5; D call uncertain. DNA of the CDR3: TGCGCCAGCAGCGACGGATGGCTGATACAAGAGACCCAGTACTTC. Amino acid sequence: CASSDGWLIQETQYF.